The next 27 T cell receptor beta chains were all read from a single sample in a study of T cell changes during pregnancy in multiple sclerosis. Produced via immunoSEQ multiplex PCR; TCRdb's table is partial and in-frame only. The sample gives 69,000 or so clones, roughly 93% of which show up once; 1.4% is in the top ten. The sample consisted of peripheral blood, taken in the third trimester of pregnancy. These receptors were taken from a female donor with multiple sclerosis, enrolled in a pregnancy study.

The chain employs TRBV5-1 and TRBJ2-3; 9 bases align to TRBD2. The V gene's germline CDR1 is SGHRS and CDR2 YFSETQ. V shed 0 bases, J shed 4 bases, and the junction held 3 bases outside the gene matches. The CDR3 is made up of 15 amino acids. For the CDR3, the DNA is TGCGCCAGCAGCTTGGGACTAGCGGAATCAGATACGCAGTATTTT. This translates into CASSLGLAESDTQYF.

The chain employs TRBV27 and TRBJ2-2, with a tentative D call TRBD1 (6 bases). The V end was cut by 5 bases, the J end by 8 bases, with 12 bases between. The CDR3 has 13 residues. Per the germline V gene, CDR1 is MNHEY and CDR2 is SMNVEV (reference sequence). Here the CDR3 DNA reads TGTGCCAGCAGTCAACAGGGATTTGGGGAGCTGTTTTTT. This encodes CASSQQGFGELFF.

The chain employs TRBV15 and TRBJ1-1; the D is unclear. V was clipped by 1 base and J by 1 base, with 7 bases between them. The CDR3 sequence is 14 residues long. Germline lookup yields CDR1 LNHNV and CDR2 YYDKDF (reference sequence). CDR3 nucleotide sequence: TGTGCCACCAGCAGAGGCGGAAAGAACACTGAAGCTTTCTTT. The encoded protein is CATSRGGKNTEAFF. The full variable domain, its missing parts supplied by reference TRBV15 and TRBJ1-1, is DAMVIQNPRYQVTQFGKPVTLSCSQTLNHNVMYWYQQKSSQAPKLLFHYYDKDFNNEADTPDNFQSRRPNTSFCFLDIRSPGLGDTAMYLCATSRGGKNTEAFFGQGTRLTVV.

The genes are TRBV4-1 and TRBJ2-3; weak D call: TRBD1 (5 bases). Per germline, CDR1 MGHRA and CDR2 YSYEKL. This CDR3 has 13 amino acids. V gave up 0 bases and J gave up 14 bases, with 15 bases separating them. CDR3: CASSQDRGTRPYF. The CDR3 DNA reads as TGCGCCAGCAGCCAAGATAGGGGCACTCGCCCGTATTTT.

CDR3 amino acids: CATKDITGDSNQPQHF. Written as DNA, the CDR3 is TGTGCCACCAAAGACATTACAGGGGATAGCAATCAGCCCCAGCATTTT. The rearrangement uses TRBV2 and TRBJ1-5; 7 nucleotides align to TRBD1. Germline V CDR1 and CDR2: SNHLY, FYNNEI. The CDR3 sequence is 16 residues long. V gave up 10 bases and J gave up 0 bases; unmatched junction bases: 12. Variable domain in full (rest from reference TRBV2 and TRBJ1-5): EPEVTQTPSHQVTQMGQEVILRCVPISNHLYFYWYRQILGQKVEFLVSFYNNEISEKSEIFDDQFSVERPDGSNFTLKIRSTKLEDSAMYFCATKDITGDSNQPQHFGDGTRLSIL.

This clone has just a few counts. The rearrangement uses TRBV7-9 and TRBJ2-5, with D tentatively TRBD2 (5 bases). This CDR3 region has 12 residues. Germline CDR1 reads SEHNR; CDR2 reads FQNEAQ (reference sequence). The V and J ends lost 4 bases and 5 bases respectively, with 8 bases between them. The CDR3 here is CASSYGMETQYF. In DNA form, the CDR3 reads TGTGCCAGCAGCTACGGGATGGAGACCCAGTACTTC. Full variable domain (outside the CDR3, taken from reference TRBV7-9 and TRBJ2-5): DTGVSQNPRHKITKRGQNVTFRCDPISEHNRLYWYRQTLGQGPEFLTYFQNEAQLEKSRLLSDRFSAERPKGSFSTLEIQRTEQGDSAMYLCASSYGMETQYFGPGTRLLVL.

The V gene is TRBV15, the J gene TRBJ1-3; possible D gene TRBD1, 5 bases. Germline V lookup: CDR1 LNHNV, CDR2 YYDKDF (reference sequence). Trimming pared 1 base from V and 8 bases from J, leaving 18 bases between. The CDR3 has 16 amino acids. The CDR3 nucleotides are TGTGCCACCAGCAGAGGATTAGGGGCACCCAGGGACACCATATATTTT. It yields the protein CATSRGLGAPRDTIYF.

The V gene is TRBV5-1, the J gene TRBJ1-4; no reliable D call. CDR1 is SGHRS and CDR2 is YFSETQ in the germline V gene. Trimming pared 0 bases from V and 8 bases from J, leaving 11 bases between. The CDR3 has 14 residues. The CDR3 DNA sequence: TGCGCCAGCAGCTTGGCGACGGAGGGAGAAAAACTGTTTTTT. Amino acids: CASSLATEGEKLFF.

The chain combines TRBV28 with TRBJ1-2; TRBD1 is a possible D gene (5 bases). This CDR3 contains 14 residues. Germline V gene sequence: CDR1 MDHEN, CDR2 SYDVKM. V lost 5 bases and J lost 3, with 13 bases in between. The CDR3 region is CASSVGGGDYGYTF. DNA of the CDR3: TGTGCCAGCAGTGTCGGGGGGGGAGACTATGGCTACACCTTC.

The CDR3 DNA reads as TGTGCCAGCAGTCAGGGTTATGGCTACACCTTC. Protein: CASSQGYGYTF. The V call is TRBV5-6, the J call TRBJ1-2, with D possibly matching TRBD1 (5 bases). CDR1 SGHDT and CDR2 YYEEEE come from the germline V gene. V was trimmed by 5 bases and J by 5 bases, leaving 7 bases between them. The CDR3 is 11 residues long.

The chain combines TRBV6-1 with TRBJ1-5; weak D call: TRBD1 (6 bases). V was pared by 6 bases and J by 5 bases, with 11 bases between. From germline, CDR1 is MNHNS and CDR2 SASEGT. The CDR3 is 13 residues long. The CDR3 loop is CASRRDNDQPQHF. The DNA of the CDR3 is TGTGCCAGCAGACGGGACAATGATCAGCCCCAGCATTTT.

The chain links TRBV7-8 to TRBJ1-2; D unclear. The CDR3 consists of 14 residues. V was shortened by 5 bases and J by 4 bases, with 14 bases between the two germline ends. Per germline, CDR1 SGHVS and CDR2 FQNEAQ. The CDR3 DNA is TGTGCCAGCAGCCCGTTTCGGGGTTCCTATGGCTACACCTTC. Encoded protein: CASSPFRGSYGYTF.

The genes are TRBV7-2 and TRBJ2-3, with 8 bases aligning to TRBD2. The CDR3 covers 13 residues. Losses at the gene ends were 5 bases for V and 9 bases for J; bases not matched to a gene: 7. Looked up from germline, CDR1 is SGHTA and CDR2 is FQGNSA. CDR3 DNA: TGTGCCAGCAGCGCCGGGGGGGGAGGAACGCAGTATTTT. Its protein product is CASSAGGGGTQYF. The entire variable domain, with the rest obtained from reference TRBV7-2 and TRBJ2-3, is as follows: GAGVSQSPSNKVTEKGKDVELRCDPISGHTALYWYRQSLGQGLEFLIYFQGNSAPDKSGLPSDRFSAERTGGSVSTLTIQRTQQEDSAVYLCASSAGGGGTQYFGPGTRLTVL.

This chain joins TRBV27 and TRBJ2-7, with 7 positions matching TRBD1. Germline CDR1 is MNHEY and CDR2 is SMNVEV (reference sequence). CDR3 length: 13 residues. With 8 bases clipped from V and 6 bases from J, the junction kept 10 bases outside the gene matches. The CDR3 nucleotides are TGTGCCAGCCGACCGACAGGGTGGGCCGAGCAGTACTTC. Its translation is CASRPTGWAEQYF.

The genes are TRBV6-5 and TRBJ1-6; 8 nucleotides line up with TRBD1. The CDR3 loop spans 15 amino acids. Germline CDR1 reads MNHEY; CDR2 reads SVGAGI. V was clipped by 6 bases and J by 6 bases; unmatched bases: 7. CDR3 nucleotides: TGTGCCAGCAGCTCACCGGGACAGGTTAATTCACCCCTCCACTTT. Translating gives CASSSPGQVNSPLHF.

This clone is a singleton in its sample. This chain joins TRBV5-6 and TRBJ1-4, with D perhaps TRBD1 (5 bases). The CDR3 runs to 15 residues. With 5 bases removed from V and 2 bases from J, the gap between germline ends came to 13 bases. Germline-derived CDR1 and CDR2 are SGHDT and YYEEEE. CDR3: CASSDAGRTNEKLFF. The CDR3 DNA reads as TGTGCCAGCAGTGATGCGGGGCGGACTAATGAAAAACTGTTTTTT.

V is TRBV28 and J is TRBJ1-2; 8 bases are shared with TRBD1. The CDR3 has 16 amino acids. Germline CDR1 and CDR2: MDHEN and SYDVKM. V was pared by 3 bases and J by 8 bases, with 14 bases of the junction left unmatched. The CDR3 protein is CASSLIGQGIMQGYTF. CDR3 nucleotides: TGTGCCAGCAGTTTGATCGGACAGGGAATAATGCAGGGCTACACCTTC.

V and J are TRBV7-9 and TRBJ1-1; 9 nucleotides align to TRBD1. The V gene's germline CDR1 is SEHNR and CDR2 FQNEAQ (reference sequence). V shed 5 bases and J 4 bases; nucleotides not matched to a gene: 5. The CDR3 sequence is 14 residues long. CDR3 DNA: TGTGCCAGCAGCCGCGACAGGGGGATCACTGAAGCTTTCTTT. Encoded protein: CASSRDRGITEAFF.

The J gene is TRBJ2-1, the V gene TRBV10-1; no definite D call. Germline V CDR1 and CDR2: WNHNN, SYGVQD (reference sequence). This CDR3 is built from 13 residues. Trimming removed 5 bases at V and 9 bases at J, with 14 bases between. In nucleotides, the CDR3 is TGCGCCAGCAGTACCTTCGGAGCGAGTGAGCAGTTCTTC. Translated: CASSTFGASEQFF.

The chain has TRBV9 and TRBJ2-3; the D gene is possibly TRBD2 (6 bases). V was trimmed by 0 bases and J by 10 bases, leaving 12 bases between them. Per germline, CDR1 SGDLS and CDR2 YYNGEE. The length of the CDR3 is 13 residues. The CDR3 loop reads CASSVDIRRAQYF. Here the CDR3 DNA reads TGTGCCAGCAGCGTAGATATCCGGAGGGCGCAGTATTTT.

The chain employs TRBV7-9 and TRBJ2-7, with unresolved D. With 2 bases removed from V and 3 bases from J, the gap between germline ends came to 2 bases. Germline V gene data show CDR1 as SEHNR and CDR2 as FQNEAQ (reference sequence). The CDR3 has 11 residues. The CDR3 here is CASSLHYEQYF. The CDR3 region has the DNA TGTGCCAGCAGCTTACACTACGAGCAGTACTTC.

This CDR3 reads CASSYRQGIQPQHF. CDR3 DNA: TGTGCCAGCAGTTACCGACAGGGAATCCAGCCCCAGCATTTT. The chain joins TRBV6-5 to TRBJ1-5; 7 nucleotides align to TRBD1. Germline trimming cut 2 bases from V and 7 bases from J; bases unmatched to any gene: 5. The germline V gene has CDR1 MNHEY and CDR2 SVGAGI. The CDR3 is 14 residues long.

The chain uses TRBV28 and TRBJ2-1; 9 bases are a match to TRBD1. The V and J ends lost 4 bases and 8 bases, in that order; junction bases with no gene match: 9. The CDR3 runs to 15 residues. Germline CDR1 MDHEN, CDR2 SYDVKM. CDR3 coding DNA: TGTGCCAGCAGTTCCCTGACAGGGGGGGGCGATGAGCAGTTCTTC. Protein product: CASSSLTGGGDEQFF.

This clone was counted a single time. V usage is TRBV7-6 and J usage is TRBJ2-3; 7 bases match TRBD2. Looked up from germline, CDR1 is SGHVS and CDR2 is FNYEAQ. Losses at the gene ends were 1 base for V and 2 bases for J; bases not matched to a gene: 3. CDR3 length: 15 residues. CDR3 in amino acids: CASSLGREYTDTQYF. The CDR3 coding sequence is TGTGCCAGCAGCTTAGGGCGGGAGTACACAGATACGCAGTATTTT.

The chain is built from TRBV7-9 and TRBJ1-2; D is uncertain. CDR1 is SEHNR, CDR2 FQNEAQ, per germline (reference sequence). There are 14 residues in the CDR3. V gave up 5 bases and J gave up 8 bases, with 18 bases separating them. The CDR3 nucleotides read TGTGCCAGCAGCCCCGCCGGCGGGCCTTTGGGCTACACCTTC. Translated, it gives CASSPAGGPLGYTF. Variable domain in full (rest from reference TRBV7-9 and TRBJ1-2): DTGVSQNPRHKITKRGQNVTFRCDPISEHNRLYWYRQTLGQGPEFLTYFQNEAQLEKSRLLSDRFSAERPKGSFSTLEIQRTEQGDSAMYLCASSPAGGPLGYTFGSGTRLTVV.

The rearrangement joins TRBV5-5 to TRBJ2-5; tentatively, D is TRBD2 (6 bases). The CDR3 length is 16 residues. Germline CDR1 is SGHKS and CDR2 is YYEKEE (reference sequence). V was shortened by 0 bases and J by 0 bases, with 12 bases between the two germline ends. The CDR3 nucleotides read TGTGCCAGCAGCTTGGCCGTGGGGAGGTACCAAGAGACCCAGTACTTC. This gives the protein CASSLAVGRYQETQYF.

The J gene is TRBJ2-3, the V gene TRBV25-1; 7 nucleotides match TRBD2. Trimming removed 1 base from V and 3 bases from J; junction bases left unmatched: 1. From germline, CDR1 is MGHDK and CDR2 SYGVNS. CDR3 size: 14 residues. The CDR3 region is CASSEFGGTDTQYF. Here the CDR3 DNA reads TGTGCCAGCAGTGAATTCGGGGGGACAGATACGCAGTATTTT.